This T cell receptor (beta chain) was observed in a study of blood T cell repertoires in COVID-19. At the level of the study: Collection of acute and convalescent COVID-19 samples took place in the United States, Italy and Spain. Sources were T cells, B-cell-depleted T cells, or PBMCs; the material itself was cDNA or gDNA.

In the original analysis: Quantification of nucleated cells was approximated via reference gene primer amplification. Data came from immunoSEQ multiplex PCR; TCRdb stores just in-frame clones and leaves some out. From that table come the V and J calls and clone size; the DNA was used to work out D and trimming. The sample includes 190,000 or so clones, just under 90% of them seen just once. With 4 bases removed from V and 4 bases from J, the gap between germline ends came to 20 bases. This CDR3 is 16 amino acids long. Germline V gives CDR1 SGHNT, CDR2 YYREEE (reference sequence). The sequencing input was peripheral blood. This sequence originates from a man aged 60-69 years who had recovered from COVID-19. This chain joins TRBV5-4 and TRBJ1-2, with D possibly being TRBD1 (6 bases). The CDR3 region is CASSRGRGARGYGYTF. The CDR3 region has the DNA TGTGCCAGCAGCCGTGGGCGGGGGGCGCGTGGCTATGGCTACACCTTC.